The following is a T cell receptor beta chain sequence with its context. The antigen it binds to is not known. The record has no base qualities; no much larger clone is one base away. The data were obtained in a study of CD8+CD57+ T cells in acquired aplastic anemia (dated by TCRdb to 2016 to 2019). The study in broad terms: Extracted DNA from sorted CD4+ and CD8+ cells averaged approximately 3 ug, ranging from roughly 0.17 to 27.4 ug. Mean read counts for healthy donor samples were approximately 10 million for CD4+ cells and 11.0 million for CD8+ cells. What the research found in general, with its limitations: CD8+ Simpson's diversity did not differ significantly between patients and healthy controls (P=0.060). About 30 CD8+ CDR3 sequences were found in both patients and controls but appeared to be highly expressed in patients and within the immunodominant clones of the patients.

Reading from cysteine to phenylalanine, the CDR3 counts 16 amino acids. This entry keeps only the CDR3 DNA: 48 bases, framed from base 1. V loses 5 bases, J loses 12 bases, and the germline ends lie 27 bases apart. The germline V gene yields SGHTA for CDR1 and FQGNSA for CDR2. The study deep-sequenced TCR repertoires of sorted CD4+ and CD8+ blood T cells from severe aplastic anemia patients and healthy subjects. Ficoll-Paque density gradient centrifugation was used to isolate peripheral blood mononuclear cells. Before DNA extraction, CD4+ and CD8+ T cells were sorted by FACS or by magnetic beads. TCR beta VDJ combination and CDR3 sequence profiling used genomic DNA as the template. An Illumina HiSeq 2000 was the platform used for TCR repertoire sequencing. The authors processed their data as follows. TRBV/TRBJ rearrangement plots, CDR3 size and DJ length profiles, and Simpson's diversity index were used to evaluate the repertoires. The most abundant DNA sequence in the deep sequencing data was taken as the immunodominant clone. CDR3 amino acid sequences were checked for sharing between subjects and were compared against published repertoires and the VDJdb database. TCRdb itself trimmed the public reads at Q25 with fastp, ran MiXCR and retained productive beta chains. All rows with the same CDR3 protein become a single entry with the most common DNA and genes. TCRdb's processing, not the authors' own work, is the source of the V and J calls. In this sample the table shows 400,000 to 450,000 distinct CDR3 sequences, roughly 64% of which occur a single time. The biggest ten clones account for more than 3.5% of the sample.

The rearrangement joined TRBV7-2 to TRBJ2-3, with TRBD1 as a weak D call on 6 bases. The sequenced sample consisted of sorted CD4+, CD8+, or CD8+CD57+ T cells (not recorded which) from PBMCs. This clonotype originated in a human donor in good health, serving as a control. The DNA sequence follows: TGTGCCAGCAGCACCCGGGGCAGGGGCACTGAAGCTTTCCAGTATTTT. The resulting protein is CASSTRGRGTEAFQYF.